This T cell receptor (beta chain) was sequenced during a study of T cells in women clearing cervical HPV infection. Study in general: No precancer developed; the control's incident HPV16 infection cleared within 12 months. Case blood drawn at lesion detection; control blood after infection cleared. Study results and limitations: TRBV6-7 abundance was lower in cases than controls (around 0.1% versus 0.15%).

CDR3 length: 15 residues. Germline V lookup: CDR1 SGHAT, CDR2 FQNNGV. V was clipped by 4 bases and J by 5 bases; unmatched bases: 5. Using immunoSEQ multiplex PCR, the repertoire was profiled, and TCRdb retains in-frame clones only, with some absent. The record lists some 40,000 clones, of which the ten most abundant hold 6.4%. Notes on this clone: The target antigen is unknown. The CDR3 end lies 3 residues beyond the end of the read and is filled in from the germline J gene. The sample carries other DNA sequences with the same CDR3.

MY09/MY11 PCR detected cervical HPV DNA; dot-blot assigned genotypes. The TCR comes from a woman between 18 and 70 years old with a cervical HPV16 infection that either progressed to CIN3+ or cleared (not recorded which). The gene calls are TRBV11-2 and TRBJ2-5, with TRBD2 matching 12 bases. What was sequenced was blood buffy coat. The CDR3 loop is CASSSGLAGWETQYF. The covered CDR3 bases are TGTGCCAGCAGCTCCGGACTAGCGGGATGGGAGACC.